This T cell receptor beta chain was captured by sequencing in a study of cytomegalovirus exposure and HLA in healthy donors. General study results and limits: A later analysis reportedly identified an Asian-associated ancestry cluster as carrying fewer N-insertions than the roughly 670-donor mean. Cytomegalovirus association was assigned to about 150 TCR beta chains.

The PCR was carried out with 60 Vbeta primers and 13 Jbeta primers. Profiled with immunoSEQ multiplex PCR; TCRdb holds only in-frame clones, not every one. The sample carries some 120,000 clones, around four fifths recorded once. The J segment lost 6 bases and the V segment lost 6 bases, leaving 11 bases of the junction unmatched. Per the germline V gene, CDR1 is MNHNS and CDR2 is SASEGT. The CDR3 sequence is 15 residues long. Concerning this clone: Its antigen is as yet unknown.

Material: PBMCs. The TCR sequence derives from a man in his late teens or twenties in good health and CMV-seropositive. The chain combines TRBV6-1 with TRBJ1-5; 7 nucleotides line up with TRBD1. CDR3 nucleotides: TGTGCCAGCAGGCTAACAGGGGTCCATAGTCAGCCCCAGCATTTT. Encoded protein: CASRLTGVHSQPQHF.